The clone carrying this T cell receptor beta chain appeared once. The antigen is not known. Here immunoSEQ multiplex PCR was the method, and the copy in TCRdb shows in-frame clones only, minus some. The table records about 20,000 clones, about 93% of them present only once. V was cut by 5 bases and J by 8 bases, with 19 bases left in between. The germline V gene encodes CDR1 GTSNPN and CDR2 SVGIG (reference sequence). This CDR3 comprises 15 residues. This entry belongs to a study of OX40 agonist ivuxolimab in advanced cancers. The study, taken as a whole, reports: There was clonal expansion of CD4+ and CD8+ blood T cells by week 6 at 0.1 to 3.0 mg/kg.

This chain uses TRBV30 with TRBJ1-6, with no clear D. The sample consisted of CD4+ or CD8+ T cells sorted from blood, taken in a trial of the OX40 agonist ivuxolimab. This clonotype was obtained from an adult with an advanced solid tumor such as melanoma, head and neck, liver or kidney cancer. The CDR3: CAWDYKGLVDSPLHF. Here the CDR3 DNA reads TGTGCCTGGGACTACAAGGGTCTGGTGGATTCACCCCTCCACTTT.